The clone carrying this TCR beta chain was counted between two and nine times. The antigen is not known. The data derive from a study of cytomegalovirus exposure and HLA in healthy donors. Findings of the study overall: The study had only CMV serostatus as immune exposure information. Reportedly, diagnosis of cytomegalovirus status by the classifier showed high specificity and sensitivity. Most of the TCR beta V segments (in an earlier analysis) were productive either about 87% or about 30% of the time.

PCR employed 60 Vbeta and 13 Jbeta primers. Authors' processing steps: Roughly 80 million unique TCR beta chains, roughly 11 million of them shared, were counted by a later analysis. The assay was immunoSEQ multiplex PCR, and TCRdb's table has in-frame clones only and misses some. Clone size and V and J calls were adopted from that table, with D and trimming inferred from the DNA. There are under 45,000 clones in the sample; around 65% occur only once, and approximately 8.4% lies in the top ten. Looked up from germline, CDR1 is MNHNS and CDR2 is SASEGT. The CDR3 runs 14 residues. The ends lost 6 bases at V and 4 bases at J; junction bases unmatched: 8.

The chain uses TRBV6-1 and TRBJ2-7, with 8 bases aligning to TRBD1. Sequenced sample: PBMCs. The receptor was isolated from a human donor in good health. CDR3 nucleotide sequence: TGTGCCAGCAGACAGACAGGGGATTTGTACGAGCAGTACTTC. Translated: CASRQTGDLYEQYF.